This T cell receptor (beta chain) derives from a study of OX40 agonist ivuxolimab in advanced cancers. Notes on this clone: Its matching antigen is unknown.

Germline-derived CDR1 and CDR2 are SQVTM and ANQGSEA. This CDR3 has 14 amino acids. Between the trimmed V and J ends, which lost 6 bases and 0 bases, there was a span of 13 bases. Assay: immunoSEQ multiplex PCR; the TCRdb copy retains only in-frame clones and omits some. The data hold more than 90,000 clones, with around 80% observed a single time. Study findings and constraints: Relative to CD4+, CD8+ T cells held more expanded clones on average. The specificity for antigen of the expanded peripheral T cells was not determined.

The chain recombines TRBV29-1 with TRBJ2-3; either TRBD1 or TRBD2 may fit D (5 bases each). The origin of this receptor is an adult with an advanced solid tumor such as melanoma, head and neck, liver or kidney cancer. The sample consisted of CD4+ or CD8+ T cells sorted from blood, taken in a trial of the OX40 agonist ivuxolimab. This CDR3 reads CSVLRDGSTDTQYF. Here the CDR3 DNA reads TGCAGCGTCCTCCGGGACGGTAGCACAGATACGCAGTATTTT.